Listed below are T cell receptor beta chains from one sample, sequenced in a study of cytomegalovirus exposure and HLA in healthy donors. Repertoires were generated with immunoSEQ multiplex PCR, while TCRdb's copy carries only in-frame clones and drops some. This repertoire shows about 180,000 clones, 85% found once; its top ten account for about a sixth. Sequencing was done on a sample of PBMCs. These receptors were obtained from a man aged 18 to 30 in good health and CMV-seropositive. Each CDR3 is given with its conserved first and last residue. D genes are given only for firm matches. For some rows the clone size is stated as once, few or many, or as a class when expanded; others skip it.

v_call: TRBV7-9
j_call: TRBJ2-7
d_call: -
clone_size: -
cdr3_nt: TGTGCCAGCAGCCGCCGGGAAGGGACCTACGAGCAGTACTTC
cdr3_aa: CASSRREGTYEQYF

v_call: TRBV4-1
j_call: TRBJ2-3
d_call: TRBD2
clone_size: -
cdr3_nt: TGCGCCAGCAGCCAAGCTGTCACCGTAGCGGGGGGGTTAGATACGCAGTATTTT
cdr3_aa: CASSQAVTVAGGLDTQYF

v_call: TRBV9
j_call: TRBJ2-1
d_call: -
clone_size: -
cdr3_nt: TGTGCCAGCAGCGTACTGAGCTCCTACAATGAGCAGTTCTTC
cdr3_aa: CASSVLSSYNEQFF

v_call: TRBV15
j_call: TRBJ2-7
d_call: TRBD1
clone_size: -
cdr3_nt: TGTGCCACCAGCAGGGACAGGGGGCGAGAGCAGTACTTC
cdr3_aa: CATSRDRGREQYF

v_call: TRBV7-9
j_call: TRBJ1-5
d_call: TRBD1
clone_size: -
cdr3_nt: TGTGCCAGCAGCGGAGGGACAGGGGTTGGCAATCAGCCCCAGCATTTT
cdr3_aa: CASSGGTGVGNQPQHF

v_call: TRBV6-4
j_call: TRBJ2-2
d_call: TRBD1
clone_size: once
cdr3_nt: TGTGCCAGCAGGAAAGACAGGGGGCGCACCGGGGAGCTGTTTTTT
cdr3_aa: CASRKDRGRTGELFF

v_call: TRBV11-2
j_call: TRBJ2-1
d_call: -
clone_size: -
cdr3_nt: TGTGCCAGCAGCCCCCTGGCGGGTAGCTCCTACAATGAGCAGTTCTTC
cdr3_aa: CASSPLAGSSYNEQFF

v_call: TRBV4-2
j_call: TRBJ2-7
d_call: -
clone_size: -
cdr3_nt: TGTGCCAGCAGCCTCCCCGGGACTTCCTACGAGCAGTACTTC
cdr3_aa: CASSLPGTSYEQYF

v_call: TRBV5-4
j_call: TRBJ2-3
d_call: TRBD2
clone_size: -
cdr3_nt: TGTGCCAGCAGCCCATTACTAGCGGGGGAATCAGATACGCAGTATTTT
cdr3_aa: CASSPLLAGESDTQYF

v_call: TRBV12-2
j_call: TRBJ1-2
d_call: -
clone_size: -
cdr3_nt: TGTGCAAGTCGCTTAGCGCCCACCATAAACGGAGACCTAGGTCGCTACACCTTC
cdr3_aa: CASRLAPTINGDLGRYTF

v_call: TRBV7-2
j_call: TRBJ2-1
d_call: TRBD2
clone_size: -
cdr3_nt: TGTGCCAGCAGCTGGACTAGCGGCACAAATGAGCAGTTCTTC
cdr3_aa: CASSWTSGTNEQFF

v_call: TRBV28
j_call: TRBJ2-5
d_call: -
clone_size: -
cdr3_nt: TGTGCCAGCAGTTCATCCGGGGGGCATGAGACCCAGTACTTC
cdr3_aa: CASSSSGGHETQYF

v_call: TRBV30
j_call: TRBJ2-7
d_call: TRBD1
clone_size: -
cdr3_nt: TGTGCCTGGGGGACAGGGTCATTCTACGAGCAGTACTTC
cdr3_aa: CAWGTGSFYEQYF

v_call: TRBV5-6
j_call: TRBJ2-7
d_call: TRBD1
clone_size: -
cdr3_nt: TGTGCCAGCAGCCCGACAGGGTCTTACGAGCAGTACTTC
cdr3_aa: CASSPTGSYEQYF

v_call: TRBV2
j_call: TRBJ2-1
d_call: -
clone_size: -
cdr3_nt: TGTGCCAGCAGTGAGTACTACAATGAGCAGTTCTTC
cdr3_aa: CASSEYYNEQFF

v_call: TRBV7-3
j_call: TRBJ1-6
d_call: TRBD1
clone_size: few
cdr3_nt: TGTGCCAGCAGCTTGACAGGGGAATCACCCCTCCACTTT
cdr3_aa: CASSLTGESPLHF

v_call: TRBV28
j_call: TRBJ2-4
d_call: -
clone_size: -
cdr3_nt: TGTGCCAGCCGCGCCATCGAAAACATTCAGTACTTC
cdr3_aa: CASRAIENIQYF

v_call: TRBV27
j_call: TRBJ1-4
d_call: TRBD1
clone_size: -
cdr3_nt: TGTGCCAGCAGTCCCCAACAGGGGGCGTTCGAAAAACTGTTTTTT
cdr3_aa: CASSPQQGAFEKLFF

v_call: TRBV29-1
j_call: TRBJ1-1
d_call: TRBD1
clone_size: -
cdr3_nt: TGCAGCGTTGGAGGGGTGGGACAGCATGCTTTCTTT
cdr3_aa: CSVGGVGQHAFF

v_call: TRBV7-9
j_call: TRBJ2-2
d_call: -
clone_size: -
cdr3_nt: TGTGCCAGCAGCTTAGTGTTTTTTCGGGGGGCGGCCGGGGAGCTGTTTTTT
cdr3_aa: CASSLVFFRGAAGELFF

v_call: TRBV9
j_call: TRBJ2-5
d_call: -
clone_size: -
cdr3_nt: TGTGCCAGCAGCCCAAGTGGAGGGTTGTCAGAGACCCAGTACTTC
cdr3_aa: CASSPSGGLSETQYF

v_call: TRBV4-1
j_call: TRBJ2-2
d_call: TRBD2
clone_size: -
cdr3_nt: TGCGCCAGCAGCCCGCAGACTAGCGGGAGGGTTATCGGGGAGCTGTTTTTT
cdr3_aa: CASSPQTSGRVIGELFF

v_call: TRBV2
j_call: TRBJ1-2
d_call: -
clone_size: -
cdr3_nt: TGTGCCAGCCGAGGGAACTATGGCTACACCTTC
cdr3_aa: CASRGNYGYTF

v_call: TRBV5-1
j_call: TRBJ2-7
d_call: TRBD1
clone_size: -
cdr3_nt: TGCGCCAGCAGCTCCGGACAGGTGCGCTCCTACGAGCAGTACTTC
cdr3_aa: CASSSGQVRSYEQYF

v_call: TRBV9
j_call: TRBJ2-7
d_call: TRBD1
clone_size: -
cdr3_nt: TGTGCCAGCAGCCCCCAGACAGGGGGCCCCTACGAGCAGTACTTC
cdr3_aa: CASSPQTGGPYEQYF

v_call: TRBV5-1
j_call: TRBJ1-6
d_call: TRBD1
clone_size: -
cdr3_nt: TGCGCCAGCAGCTTAGACAGGGCCGGGAATTCACCCCTCCACTTT
cdr3_aa: CASSLDRAGNSPLHF

v_call: TRBV30
j_call: TRBJ1-3
d_call: -
clone_size: few
cdr3_nt: TGTGCCTGGAGTGGAGGCCTTTCCGGAAACACCATATATTTT
cdr3_aa: CAWSGGLSGNTIYF

v_call: TRBV28
j_call: TRBJ2-5
d_call: -
clone_size: -
cdr3_nt: TGTGCCAGCAGTTGGGACTCCATGGGAGAGACCCAGTACTTC
cdr3_aa: CASSWDSMGETQYF

v_call: TRBV2
j_call: TRBJ1-5
d_call: -
clone_size: -
cdr3_nt: TGTGCCAGCAGTGAGGAGGCTCCCCGTAGCAATCAGCCCCAGCATTTT
cdr3_aa: CASSEEAPRSNQPQHF

v_call: TRBV13
j_call: TRBJ2-2
d_call: TRBD2
clone_size: -
cdr3_nt: TGTGCCAGCCTTTTAGCGGGGGCGAACACCGGGGAGCTGTTTTTT
cdr3_aa: CASLLAGANTGELFF

v_call: TRBV5-1
j_call: TRBJ2-5
d_call: TRBD2
clone_size: -
cdr3_nt: TGCGCCAGCAGCTTGGGTAGCGGGAACATAGAGACCCAGTACTTC
cdr3_aa: CASSLGSGNIETQYF

v_call: TRBV6-1
j_call: TRBJ2-6
d_call: -
clone_size: -
cdr3_nt: TGTGCCAGCAGCCTCTCTGGGGCCAACGTCCTGACTTTC
cdr3_aa: CASSLSGANVLTF

v_call: TRBV29-1
j_call: TRBJ1-1
d_call: -
clone_size: -
cdr3_nt: TGCAGCGCTCCCTTTGGGGGGTCGGGGACTGAAGCTTTCTTT
cdr3_aa: CSAPFGGSGTEAFF

v_call: TRBV2
j_call: TRBJ1-2
d_call: -
clone_size: few
cdr3_nt: TGTGCCAGCACCCGGGAGGCGGACTATGGCTACACCTTC
cdr3_aa: CASTREADYGYTF

v_call: TRBV13
j_call: TRBJ2-1
d_call: -
clone_size: -
cdr3_nt: TGTGCCAGCAGCAACCGGGACTTATACAATGAGCAGTTCTTC
cdr3_aa: CASSNRDLYNEQFF

v_call: TRBV13
j_call: TRBJ1-1
d_call: TRBD1
clone_size: -
cdr3_nt: TGTGCCAGCAGCCAAAACAGGGGTTTTGGTACTGAAGCTTTCTTT
cdr3_aa: CASSQNRGFGTEAFF

v_call: TRBV7-9
j_call: TRBJ1-4
d_call: TRBD1
clone_size: -
cdr3_nt: TGTGCCAGCAGCCCCGACAGGGGGCGGAGGGAAAAACTGTTTTTT
cdr3_aa: CASSPDRGRREKLFF

v_call: TRBV7-2
j_call: TRBJ2-1
d_call: TRBD2
clone_size: once
cdr3_nt: TGTGCCAGCAGCTCGATAGCGGGAGACAGCAATGAGCAGTTCTTC
cdr3_aa: CASSSIAGDSNEQFF

v_call: TRBV23-1
j_call: TRBJ2-7
d_call: -
clone_size: -
cdr3_nt: TGCGCCAGCCGCGGGACAGCGCTATCCGAGCAGTACTTC
cdr3_aa: CASRGTALSEQYF

v_call: TRBV12-2
j_call: TRBJ2-7
d_call: -
clone_size: -
cdr3_nt: TGTGCAAGTCGCTTTCTAGCGGGAGGGTGCGAGCAGTACTTC
cdr3_aa: CASRFLAGGCEQYF

v_call: TRBV4-2
j_call: TRBJ1-1
d_call: TRBD1
clone_size: -
cdr3_nt: TGTGCCAGCAGCCAAGAGGGACAGGGGACTGAAGCTTTCTTT
cdr3_aa: CASSQEGQGTEAFF

v_call: TRBV5-1
j_call: TRBJ1-4
d_call: TRBD1
clone_size: -
cdr3_nt: TGCGCCAGCAGCTTGGGGGGACAGTCTAATGAAAAACTGTTTTTT
cdr3_aa: CASSLGGQSNEKLFF

v_call: TRBV13
j_call: TRBJ2-7
d_call: TRBD1
clone_size: -
cdr3_nt: TGTGCCAGCAGCCCGTTACCGGGACAGGACTACGAGCAGTACTTC
cdr3_aa: CASSPLPGQDYEQYF

v_call: TRBV25-1
j_call: TRBJ2-3
d_call: -
clone_size: -
cdr3_nt: TGTGCCAGCACCAGGCAAGAGGGTACAGATACGCAGTATTTT
cdr3_aa: CASTRQEGTDTQYF

v_call: TRBV19
j_call: TRBJ2-1
d_call: -
clone_size: -
cdr3_nt: TGTGCCAGTAGTAGCAAGGGCAGAGGGGGTTACAATGAGCAGTTCTTC
cdr3_aa: CASSSKGRGGYNEQFF

v_call: TRBV5-6
j_call: TRBJ2-1
d_call: TRBD2
clone_size: -
cdr3_nt: TGTGCCAGCAGCCCCTTTAGCGGGAGACCTAATGAGCAGTTCTTC
cdr3_aa: CASSPFSGRPNEQFF

v_call: TRBV7-3
j_call: TRBJ2-7
d_call: -
clone_size: -
cdr3_nt: TGTGCCAGCAGCTTAGGAGGATCGGGCGAGCAGTACTTC
cdr3_aa: CASSLGGSGEQYF

v_call: TRBV19
j_call: TRBJ1-2
d_call: -
clone_size: -
cdr3_nt: TGTGCCAGTAGTATAAGCGATGGCTACACCTTC
cdr3_aa: CASSISDGYTF

v_call: TRBV30
j_call: TRBJ2-5
d_call: -
clone_size: -
cdr3_nt: TGTGCCTGGAGTGGGGCTAGCGCAGAGACCCAGTACTTC
cdr3_aa: CAWSGASAETQYF

v_call: TRBV27
j_call: TRBJ1-5
d_call: -
clone_size: -
cdr3_nt: TGTGCCAGCAGTAAAGAACACCAATTGCCCCAGCATTTT
cdr3_aa: CASSKEHQLPQHF

v_call: TRBV4-1
j_call: TRBJ2-7
d_call: TRBD2
clone_size: -
cdr3_nt: TGCGCCAGCAGCCAAGATTCGGGACTAGCGGGAGTAATGTACGAGCAGTACTTC
cdr3_aa: CASSQDSGLAGVMYEQYF

v_call: TRBV7-9
j_call: TRBJ2-7
d_call: TRBD1
clone_size: -
cdr3_nt: TGTGCCAGCAGCGGGACAGGGACCGGCGAGCAGTACTTC
cdr3_aa: CASSGTGTGEQYF

v_call: TRBV1
j_call: TRBJ1-5
d_call: -
clone_size: -
cdr3_nt: TGCACCAGCCATCCCATCAGCAATCAGCCCCAGCATTTT
cdr3_aa: CTSHPISNQPQHF